The clone carrying this T cell receptor (beta chain) was seen only once. This record comes from a study of OX40 agonist ivuxolimab in advanced cancers. Germline V gene lookup returns CDR1 MGHRA and CDR2 YSYEKL. The CDR3 extends over 15 amino acids. V was pared by 4 bases and J by 8 bases, with 10 bases of the junction left unmatched. Generated by immunoSEQ multiplex PCR, the TCRdb table keeps only in-frame clones and is missing some. The sample holds around 26,000 clones; approximately 83% are singletons and the top ten take nearly 50%. The sequencing used CD4+ or CD8+ T cells sorted from blood, collected in a trial of the OX40 agonist ivuxolimab. The genes are TRBV4-1 and TRBJ2-4; the match to TRBD1 covers 8 bases. This sequence originates from an adult with an advanced solid tumor such as melanoma, head and neck, liver or kidney cancer. The CDR3 loop is CASSLTRGRVDIQYF. CDR3 DNA sequence: TGCGCCAGCAGCCTGACCAGGGGGCGCGTGGACATTCAGTACTTC.